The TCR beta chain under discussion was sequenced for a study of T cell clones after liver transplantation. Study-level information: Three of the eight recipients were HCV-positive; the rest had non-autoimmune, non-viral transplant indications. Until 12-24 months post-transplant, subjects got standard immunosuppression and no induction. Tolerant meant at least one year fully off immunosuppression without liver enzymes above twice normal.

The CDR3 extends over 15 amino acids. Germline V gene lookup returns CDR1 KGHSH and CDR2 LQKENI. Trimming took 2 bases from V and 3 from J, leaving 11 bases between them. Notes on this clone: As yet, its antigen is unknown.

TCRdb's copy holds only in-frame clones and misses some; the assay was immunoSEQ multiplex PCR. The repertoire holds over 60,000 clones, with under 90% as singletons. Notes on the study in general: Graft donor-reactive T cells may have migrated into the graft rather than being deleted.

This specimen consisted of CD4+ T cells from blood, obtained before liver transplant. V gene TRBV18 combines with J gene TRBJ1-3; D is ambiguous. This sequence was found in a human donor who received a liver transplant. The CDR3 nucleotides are TGTGCCAGCTCACCAACCCCAAGCGGTGGAAACACCATATATTTT. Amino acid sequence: CASSPTPSGGNTIYF.